The entry below gives a single T cell receptor (beta chain) sequence along with its context. Its specificity is unknown. This specimen comes from a study of OX40 agonist ivuxolimab in advanced cancers. Study-wide context: Earlier anti-PD-1, anti-PD-L1 or anti-CTLA-4 therapy was permitted; under 50% had received some.

Study-level points and caveats: The mean number of expanded clones was higher in CD8+ T cells than in CD4+.

The data were produced by immunoSEQ multiplex PCR, yet TCRdb's version contains in-frame clones alone and is incomplete. The table lists approximately 54,000 clones, approximately 91% of them singletons, with roughly 3.6% in the top ten. Autoimmune disease history or systemic immunosuppression excluded patients. Germline V lookup: CDR1 LNHDA, CDR2 SQIVND (reference sequence). The CDR3 extends over 13 amino acids. Trimming took 5 bases from V and 9 from J; bases not matched to a gene: 5. Specimen: CD4+ or CD8+ T cells sorted from blood, collected in a trial of the OX40 agonist ivuxolimab. This TCR was sampled from an adult with an advanced solid tumor such as melanoma, head and neck, liver or kidney cancer. This chain joins TRBV19 and TRBJ2-7; TRBD1 agrees at 12 bases. The CDR3 reads CASSPGQGAGQYF. CDR3 coding DNA: TGTGCCAGTAGTCCGGGACAGGGGGCAGGGCAGTACTTC. The full variable domain, rest sourced from reference TRBV19 and TRBJ2-7, is DGGITQSPKYLFRKEGQNVTLSCEQNLNHDAMYWYRQDPGQGLRLIYYSQIVNDFQKGDIAEGYSVSREKKESFPLTVTSAQKNPTAFYLCASSPGQGAGQYFGPGTRLTVT.